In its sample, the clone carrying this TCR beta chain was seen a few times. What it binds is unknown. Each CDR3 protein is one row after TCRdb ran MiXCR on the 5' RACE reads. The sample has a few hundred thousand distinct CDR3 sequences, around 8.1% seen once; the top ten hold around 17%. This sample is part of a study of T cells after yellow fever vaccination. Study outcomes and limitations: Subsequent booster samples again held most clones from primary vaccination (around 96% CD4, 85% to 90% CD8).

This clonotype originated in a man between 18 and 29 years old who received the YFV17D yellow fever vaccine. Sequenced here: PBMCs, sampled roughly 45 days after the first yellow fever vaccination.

CDR3 residues: CASSQLRGLAENYQETQYF. The CDR3 nucleotides are TGTGCCAGCAGCCAATTAAGGGGACTAGCGGAAAATTACCAAGAGACCCAGTACTTC. The V and J genes are TRBV4-2 and TRBJ2-5; 11 nucleotides agree with TRBD2. CDR3 length: 19 amino acids. CDR1 is LGHNA and CDR2 is YNFKEQ in the germline V gene. V was clipped by 2 bases and J by 0 bases; unmatched bases: 11.